This TCR beta chain derives from a study of T cell repertoires in cytomegalovirus infection. Turning to the study itself: CMV infection and matching HLA type were both indicated by public TCR beta signatures. Study observations and caveats: What dominated the ex vivo response were HLA-C-restricted CMV-specific TCR beta clonotypes.

This clonotype was seen only a few times. What it binds is not known. TCRdb passed the reads through MiXCR, listing each CDR3 protein once. Of fewer than 65,000 distinct CDR3 sequences in the sample, 20% to 25% were seen once. Trimming took 4 bases from V and 8 from J, leaving 17 bases between them. CDR3 length: 14 residues. Germline-derived CDR1 and CDR2 are MGHRA and YSYEKL. The rearrangement links TRBV4-1 to TRBJ1-2; D is perhaps TRBD1 (5 bases). The specimen comprised CD8+ T cells from cultured PBMCs, sampled from culture after CMV antigen stimulation. The receptor was derived from a human donor in good health (CMV status not recorded). Some clones in this sample may be carry-over from other donors' samples. CDR3 protein: CASSPVDSGWGYTF. DNA of the CDR3: TGCGCCAGCAGCCCCGTAGACAGCGGGTGGGGCTACACCTTC.